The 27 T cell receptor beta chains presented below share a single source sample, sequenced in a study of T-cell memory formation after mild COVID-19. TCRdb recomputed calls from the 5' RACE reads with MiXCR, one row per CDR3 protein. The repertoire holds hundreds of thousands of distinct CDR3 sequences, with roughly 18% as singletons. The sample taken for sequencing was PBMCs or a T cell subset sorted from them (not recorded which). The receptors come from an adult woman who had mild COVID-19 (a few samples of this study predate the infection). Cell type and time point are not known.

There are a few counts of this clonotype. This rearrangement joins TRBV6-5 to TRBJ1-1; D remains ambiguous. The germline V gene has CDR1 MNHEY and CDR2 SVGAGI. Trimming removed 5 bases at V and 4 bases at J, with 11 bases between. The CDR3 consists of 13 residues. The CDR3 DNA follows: TGTGCCAGCAGTCTCCGGCCGAGCACTGAAGCTTTCTTT. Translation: CASSLRPSTEAFF.

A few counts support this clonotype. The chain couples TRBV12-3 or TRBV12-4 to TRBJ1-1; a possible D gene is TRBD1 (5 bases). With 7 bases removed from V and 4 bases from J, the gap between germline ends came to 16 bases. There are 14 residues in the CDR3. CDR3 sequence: CASTPGPRPTEAFF. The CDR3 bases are TGTGCCAGCACCCCGGGACCCCGGCCCACTGAAGCTTTCTTT.

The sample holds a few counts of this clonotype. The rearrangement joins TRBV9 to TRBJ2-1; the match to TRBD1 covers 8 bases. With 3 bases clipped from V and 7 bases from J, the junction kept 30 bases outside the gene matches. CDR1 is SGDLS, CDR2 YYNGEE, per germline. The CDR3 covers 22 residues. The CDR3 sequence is CASSGIVPGQEKEGVGLNEQFF. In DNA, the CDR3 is TGTGCCAGCAGCGGAATCGTTCCGGGACAGGAAAAAGAGGGCGTCGGGTTGAATGAGCAGTTCTTC.

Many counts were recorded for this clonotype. The CDR3 nucleotides are TGTGCCAGCAGAATTAGCGGGTCTAGCACAGATACGCAGTATTTT. Amino acid sequence: CASRISGSSTDTQYF. This chain connects TRBV2 to TRBJ2-3, with 7 nucleotides matching TRBD2. This CDR3 is built from 15 residues. V dropped 6 bases and J dropped 0; count of bases not matched to a gene: 6. Germline V gives CDR1 SNHLY, CDR2 FYNNEI.

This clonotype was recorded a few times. Here the CDR3 DNA reads TGCAGCGTTGGCCCGAACCCCTACGAGCAGTACTTC. This sequence encodes CSVGPNPYEQYF. V usage is TRBV29-1 and J usage is TRBJ2-7; D ambiguous. CDR1 SQVTM and CDR2 ANQGSEA come from the germline V gene. This CDR3 is 12 amino acids long. Trimming removed 4 bases at V and 2 bases at J, with 9 bases between.

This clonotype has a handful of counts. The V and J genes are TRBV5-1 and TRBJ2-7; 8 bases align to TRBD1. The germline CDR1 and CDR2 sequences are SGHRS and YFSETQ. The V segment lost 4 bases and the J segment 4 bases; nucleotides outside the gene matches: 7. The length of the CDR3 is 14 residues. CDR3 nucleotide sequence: TGCGCCAGCAGCAAGACAGGGGAGACGTACGAGCAGTACTTC. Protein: CASSKTGETYEQYF.

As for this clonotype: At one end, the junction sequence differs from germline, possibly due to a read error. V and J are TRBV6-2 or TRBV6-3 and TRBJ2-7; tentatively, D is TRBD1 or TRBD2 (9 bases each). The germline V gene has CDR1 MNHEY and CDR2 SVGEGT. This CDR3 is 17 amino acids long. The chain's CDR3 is CDSYRGLSGRPPYEQYF. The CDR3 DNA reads TGTGACAGCTACAGGGGGCTTAGCGGGAGACCCCCCTACGAGCAGTACTTC.

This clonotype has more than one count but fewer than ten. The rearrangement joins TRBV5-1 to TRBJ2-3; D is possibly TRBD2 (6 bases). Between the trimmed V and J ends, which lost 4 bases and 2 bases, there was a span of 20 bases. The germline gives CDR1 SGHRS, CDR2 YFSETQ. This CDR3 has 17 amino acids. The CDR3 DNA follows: TGCGCCAGCAGCGGCGGTAGCGGTTCTCCCTTCACAGATACGCAGTATTTT. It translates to CASSGGSGSPFTDTQYF.

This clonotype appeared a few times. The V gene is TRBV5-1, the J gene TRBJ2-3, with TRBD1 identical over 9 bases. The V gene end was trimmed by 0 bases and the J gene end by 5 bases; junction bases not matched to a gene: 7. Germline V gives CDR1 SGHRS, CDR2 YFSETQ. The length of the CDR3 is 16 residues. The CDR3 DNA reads TGCGCCAGCAGCTTGGGGGACAGGGAGCTCCAAGATACGCAGTATTTT. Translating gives CASSLGDRELQDTQYF.

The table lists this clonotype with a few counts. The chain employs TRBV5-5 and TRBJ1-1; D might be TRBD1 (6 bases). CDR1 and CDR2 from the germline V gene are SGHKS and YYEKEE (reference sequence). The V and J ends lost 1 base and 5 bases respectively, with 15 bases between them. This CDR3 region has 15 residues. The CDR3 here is CASSLNGGAWTEAFF. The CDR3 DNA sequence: TGTGCCAGCAGCTTGAATGGGGGCGCTTGGACTGAAGCTTTCTTT. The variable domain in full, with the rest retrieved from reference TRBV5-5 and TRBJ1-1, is DAGVTQSPTHLIKTRGQQVTLRCSPISGHKSVSWYQQVLGQGPQFIFQYYEKEERGRGNFPDRFSARQFPNYSSELNVNALLLGDSALYLCASSLNGGAWTEAFFGQGTRLTVV.

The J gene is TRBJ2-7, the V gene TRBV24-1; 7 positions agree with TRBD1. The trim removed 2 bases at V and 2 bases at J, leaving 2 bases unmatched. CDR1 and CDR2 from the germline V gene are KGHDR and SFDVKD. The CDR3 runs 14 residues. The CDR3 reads CATSDSGQTYEQYF. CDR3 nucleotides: TGTGCCACCAGTGATTCGGGACAGACCTACGAGCAGTACTTC.

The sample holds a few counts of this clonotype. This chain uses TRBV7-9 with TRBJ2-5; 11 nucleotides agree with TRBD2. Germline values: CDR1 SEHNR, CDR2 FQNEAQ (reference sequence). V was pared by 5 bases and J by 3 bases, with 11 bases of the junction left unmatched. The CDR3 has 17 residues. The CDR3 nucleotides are TGTGCCAGCAGCCCCTTAGCGGGAGGGCCTAGAAAAGAGACCCAGTACTTC. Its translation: CASSPLAGGPRKETQYF.

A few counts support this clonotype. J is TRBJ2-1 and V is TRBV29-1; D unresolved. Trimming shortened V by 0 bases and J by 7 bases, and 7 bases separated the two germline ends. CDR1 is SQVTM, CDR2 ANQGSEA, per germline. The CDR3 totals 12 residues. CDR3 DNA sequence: TGCAGCGTTGAAGAGGGGTGGAATGAGCAGTTCTTC. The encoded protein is CSVEEGWNEQFF.

The CDR3 DNA follows: TGTGCCAGCAGTCCGGGGCTGCGAGAGCAGTACTTC. This codes for CASSPGLREQYF. This chain joins TRBV28 and TRBJ2-7; D possibly matches TRBD1 or TRBD2 (5 bases each). This CDR3 region has 12 residues. Germline V gene sequence: CDR1 MDHEN, CDR2 SYDVKM. V was cut by 5 bases and J by 7 bases, with 12 bases left in between. The full variable domain, its missing parts supplied by reference TRBV28 and TRBJ2-7, is DVKVTQSSRYLVKRTGEKVFLECVQDMDHENMFWYRQDPGLGLRLIYFSYDVKMKEKGDIPEGYSVSREKKERFSLILESASTNQTSMYLCASSPGLREQYFGPGTRLTVT.

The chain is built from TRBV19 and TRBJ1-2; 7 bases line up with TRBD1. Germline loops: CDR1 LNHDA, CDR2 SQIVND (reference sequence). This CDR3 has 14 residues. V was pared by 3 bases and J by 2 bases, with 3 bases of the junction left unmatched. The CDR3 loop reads CASSMRGQNYGYTF. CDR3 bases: TGTGCCAGTAGTATGAGGGGACAGAACTATGGCTACACCTTC.

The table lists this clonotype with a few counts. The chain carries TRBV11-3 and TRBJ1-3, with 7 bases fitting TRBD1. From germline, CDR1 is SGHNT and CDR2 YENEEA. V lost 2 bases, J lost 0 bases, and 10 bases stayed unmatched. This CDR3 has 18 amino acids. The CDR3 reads CASSLSAGQRYSGNTIYF. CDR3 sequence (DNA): TGTGCCAGCAGCTTAAGCGCGGGACAGAGATACTCTGGAAACACCATATATTTT.

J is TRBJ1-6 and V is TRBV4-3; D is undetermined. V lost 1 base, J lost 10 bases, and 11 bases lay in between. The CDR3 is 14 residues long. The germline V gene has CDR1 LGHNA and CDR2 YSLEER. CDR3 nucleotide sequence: TGCGCCAGCAGCCAAGGCATCTCGGGGTCACCCCTCCACTTT. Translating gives CASSQGISGSPLHF.

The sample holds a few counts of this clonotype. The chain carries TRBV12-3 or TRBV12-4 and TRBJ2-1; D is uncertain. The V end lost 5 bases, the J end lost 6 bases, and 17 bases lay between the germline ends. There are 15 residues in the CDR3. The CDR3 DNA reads TGTGCCAGCAGTCGTAGATCATCACCCTCCAATGAGCAGTTCTTC. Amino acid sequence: CASSRRSSPSNEQFF.

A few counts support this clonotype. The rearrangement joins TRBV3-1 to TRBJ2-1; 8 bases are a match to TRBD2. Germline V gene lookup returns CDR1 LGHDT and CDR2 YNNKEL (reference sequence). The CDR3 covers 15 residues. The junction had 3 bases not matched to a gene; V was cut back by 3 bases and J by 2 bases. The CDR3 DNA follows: TGTGCCAGCAGCCAGCTCGGGGGGGCCTACAATGAGCAGTTCTTC. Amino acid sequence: CASSQLGGAYNEQFF.

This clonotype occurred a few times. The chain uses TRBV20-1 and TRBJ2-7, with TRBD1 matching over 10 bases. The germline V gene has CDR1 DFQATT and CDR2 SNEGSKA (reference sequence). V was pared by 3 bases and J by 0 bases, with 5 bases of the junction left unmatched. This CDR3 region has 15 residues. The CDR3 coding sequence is TGCAGTGCTAGGACCGGGACAGGGGTCTCCTACGAGCAGTACTTC. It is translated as CSARTGTGVSYEQYF.

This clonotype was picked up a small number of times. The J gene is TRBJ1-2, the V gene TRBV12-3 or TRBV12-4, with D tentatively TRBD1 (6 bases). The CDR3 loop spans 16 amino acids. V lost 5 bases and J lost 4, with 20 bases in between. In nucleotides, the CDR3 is TGTGCCAGCAGTCAGGACAGTCACGGAAGCGTCTATGGCTACACCTTC. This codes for CASSQDSHGSVYGYTF.

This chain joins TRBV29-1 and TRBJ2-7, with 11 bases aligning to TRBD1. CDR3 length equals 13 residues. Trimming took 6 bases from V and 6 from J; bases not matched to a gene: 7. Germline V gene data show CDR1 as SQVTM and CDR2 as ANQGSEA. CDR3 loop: CSVMGQGDGEQYF. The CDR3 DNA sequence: TGCAGCGTGATGGGACAGGGGGATGGCGAGCAGTACTTC.

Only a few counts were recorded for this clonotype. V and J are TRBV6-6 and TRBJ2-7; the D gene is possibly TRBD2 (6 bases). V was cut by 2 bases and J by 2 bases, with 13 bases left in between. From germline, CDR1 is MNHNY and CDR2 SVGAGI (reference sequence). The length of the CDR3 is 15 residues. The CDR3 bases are TGTGCCAGCAGTTACAGCGGGCGAGGGGCCTACGAGCAGTACTTC. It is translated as CASSYSGRGAYEQYF.

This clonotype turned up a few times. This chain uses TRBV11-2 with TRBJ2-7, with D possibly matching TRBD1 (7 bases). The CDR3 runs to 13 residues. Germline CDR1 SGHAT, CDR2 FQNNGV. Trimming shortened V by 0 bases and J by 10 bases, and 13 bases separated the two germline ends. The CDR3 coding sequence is TGTGCCAGCAGCTTAGACAGGGGGGTCGACCAGTACTTC. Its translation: CASSLDRGVDQYF.

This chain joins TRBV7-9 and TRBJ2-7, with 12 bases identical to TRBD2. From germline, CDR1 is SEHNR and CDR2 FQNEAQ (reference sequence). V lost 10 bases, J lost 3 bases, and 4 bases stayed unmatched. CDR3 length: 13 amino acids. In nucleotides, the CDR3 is TGTGCCACCGGGGGACTAGCGGGCTACGAGCAGTACTTC. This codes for CATGGLAGYEQYF.

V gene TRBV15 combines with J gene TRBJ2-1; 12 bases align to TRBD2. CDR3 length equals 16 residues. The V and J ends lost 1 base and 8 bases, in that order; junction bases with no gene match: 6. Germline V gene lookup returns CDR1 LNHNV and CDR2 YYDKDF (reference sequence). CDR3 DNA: TGTGCCACCAGCAGAGTGGGGACTAGCGGGTCGGATGAGCAGTTCTTC. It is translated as CATSRVGTSGSDEQFF.

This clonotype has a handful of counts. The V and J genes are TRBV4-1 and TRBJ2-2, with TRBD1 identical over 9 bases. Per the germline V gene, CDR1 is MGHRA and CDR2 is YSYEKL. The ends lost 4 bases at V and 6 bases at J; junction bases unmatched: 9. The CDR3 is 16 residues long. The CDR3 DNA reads TGCGCCAGCAGCCCTCCGGGACAGGGATCCCCCGGGGAGCTGTTTTTT. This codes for CASSPPGQGSPGELFF.